The clone carrying this T cell receptor (beta chain) was counted many times. Its target is unknown. This record belongs to a study of T cells in Graves' hyperthyroidism and ophthalmopathy. Hyperthyroidism patients were newly diagnosed, had disease duration under 2 months, and were aged 18 to 65 years. Exclusion criteria comprised uncontrolled infection, other autoimmune disease, pregnancy or lactation. A roughly 9.1 ml volume of fresh peripheral blood provided the PBMCs. Whole-study results and caveats: Appearing also in blood were most of the thyroid clonotypes expanded above 0.001.

What was amplified from RNA transcripts were TCR beta CDR3 regions. A first-round RT-PCR of the TCR CDR3 used the HTBI primer set. TCRdb passed the multiplex PCR reads through MiXCR, listing each CDR3 protein once. The sample comprises 600,000 or so distinct CDR3 sequences, about a sixth of which are singletons, and 3.8% rests with the top ten. The V end lost 5 bases, the J end lost 6 bases, and 5 bases lay between the germline ends. This CDR3 is built from 12 residues. Germline CDR1 SNHLY, CDR2 FYNNEI. The chain joins TRBV2 to TRBJ1-6; D gene ambiguous. Sequences were obtained from blood. The receptor was derived from a young woman with Graves' hyperthyroidism. CDR3 sequence reads: CASSPSNSPLHF. The CDR3, as DNA: TGTGCCAGCAGTCCGTCTAATTCACCCCTCCACTTT.